This T cell receptor (beta chain) was recorded in a study of CD8+CD57+ T cells in acquired aplastic anemia. All patients picked for sequencing had shown, by flow cytometry, an expansion of CD8+CD57+ cells. Genomic DNA, serving as template, underwent TCR beta VDJ and CDR3 profiling. TCRdb re-called the reads with MiXCR, one entry per CDR3 protein. The table has about 160,000 distinct CDR3 sequences, about two thirds seen once; the top ten hold around 45%. The CDR3 contains 13 residues. J gave up 2 bases and V 4 bases, and 1 base lay outside the gene matches. Germline CDR1 and CDR2: SNHLY and FYNNEI. Material for sequencing was sorted CD4+, CD8+, or CD8+CD57+ T cells (not recorded which) from PBMCs. The source is a human donor with aplastic anemia. The V gene is TRBV2, the J gene TRBJ1-2, with 7 bases matching TRBD1. In nucleotides, the CDR3 is TGTGCCAGCAGTGCGGACAGGAACTATGGCTACACCTTC. Amino acids: CASSADRNYGYTF.